The sequence of this T cell receptor beta chain was determined in a study of cytomegalovirus exposure and HLA in healthy donors. As for the study in general: Genotyping of 430 or so donors showed that about 84% belonged to the Caucasian-associated ancestry cluster. Overall study findings and caveats: CMV serostatus was the only recorded immune exposure for donors.

The PCR made use of 60 Vbeta and 13 Jbeta primers. The assay was immunoSEQ multiplex PCR, and TCRdb's table has in-frame clones only and misses some. In all, the sample yields more than 95,000 clones. Germline assignment: CDR1 MNHNS and CDR2 SASEGT. The CDR3 extends over 15 amino acids. J was trimmed by 3 bases and V by 0 bases; bases with no gene match: 4. With respect to this clone: Its target is unknown.

This clonotype originated in a man aged 35 to 55 in good health and CMV-seronegative. Sequenced material: PBMCs. This chain links TRBV6-1 with TRBJ2-5, with 7 bases that match TRBD2. The CDR3 reads CASSEAAGTKETQYF. The CDR3 DNA sequence: TGTGCCAGCAGTGAAGCAGCGGGGACGAAAGAGACCCAGTACTTC.